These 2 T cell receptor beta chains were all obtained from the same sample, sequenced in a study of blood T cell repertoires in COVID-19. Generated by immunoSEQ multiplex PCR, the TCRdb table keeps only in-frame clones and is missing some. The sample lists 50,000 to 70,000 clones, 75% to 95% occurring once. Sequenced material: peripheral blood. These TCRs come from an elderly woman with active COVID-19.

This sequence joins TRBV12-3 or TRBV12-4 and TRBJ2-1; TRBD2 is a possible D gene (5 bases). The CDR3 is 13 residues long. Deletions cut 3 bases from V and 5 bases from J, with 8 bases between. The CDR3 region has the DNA TGTGCCAGCAGTTTCGGAGGTGACAATGAGCAGTTCTTC. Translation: CASSFGGDNEQFF.

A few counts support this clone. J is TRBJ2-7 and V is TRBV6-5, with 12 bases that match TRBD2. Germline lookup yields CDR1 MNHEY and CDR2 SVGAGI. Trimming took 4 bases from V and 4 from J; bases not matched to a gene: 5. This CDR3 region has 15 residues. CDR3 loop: CASSSLTSGGYEQYF. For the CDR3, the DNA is TGTGCCAGCAGTTCCTTGACTAGCGGGGGATACGAGCAGTACTTC.